The T cell receptor beta chain under discussion was sequenced for a study of blood T cells in healthy people across ages (dated by TCRdb to the mid-2010s). Describing the broader study: In model experiments, template switching captured about one uniquely barcoded TCR beta cDNA molecule for every two T cells. To avoid experimental bias, donors of different ages were spread randomly across the sequencing lanes. To track age-related changes in TCR beta repertoire diversity, the study relied on deep sequencing normalized with unique cDNA molecular identifiers. Two additional independent replicas of 1 million unique cDNA reads from the same blood draw were analyzed for two donors (one aged 18 to 30 and one aged 80 or older). Donors were grouped into four age groups: young (average approximately 16 years), middle-aged (over 35), aged (about 59) and long-lived (over 80). What the work shows at the level of the full study, not this receptor alone: Estimates of total diversity based on one million sequenced T cells were regarded as lower bounds and as underestimates. A strong correlation was found between observed TCR beta diversity and the percentage of naive T cells measured by flow cytometry. As age increased, observed TCR beta diversity per million T cells dropped in a roughly linear way, and a significant reduction was already evident by age 40. Bulk unsorted PBMC profiling prevented conclusive comparison of naive and antigen-experienced compartments. Compared with the aged group, more naive CD4+ T cells, fewer expanded clones and increased TCR diversity were shown by the long-lived group, suggesting age selection. The CMV infection status of donors was not known, potentially confounding age-related changes in expanded clonotypes.

Libraries were made using 5' RACE. A second roughly 7 to 11 cycle PCR used a sample-barcoded 5' primer and a J-beta primer mix. Each TCR beta cDNA molecule received a unique molecular identifier from a template-switch 5' adaptor carrying 12 random nucleotides. At least 2.5 million CDR3-containing paired-end reads were obtained from each sample. All of the RNA was converted into first-strand cDNA using the Mint cDNA synthesis kit, with a TRBC-specific oligonucleotide serving as the primer. Following uracil-DNA glycosylase treatment, all cDNA underwent a first 18-cycle PCR with the universal primers M1SS and BC2_uni_R. The authors' analysis ran thus. For normalization, 1 million high-quality reads were randomly selected from each sample, with every read carrying a distinct molecular identifier. Reads with shared molecular identifiers were discarded instead of being binned into consensus sequences. CDR3 identification, clonotype clustering and error correction used MiTCR with a Q25 quality threshold and the strictest error-elimination algorithm. Lower-bound total TCR beta diversity was estimated with a nonparametric unseen species model using Euler transformation. Through fastp at Q25 and MiXCR, TCRdb rebuilt clones from the public reads, retaining in-frame beta chains. When rows share a CDR3 protein, they turn into one entry using the most common DNA and genes. V and J calls and clone size were set by TCRdb, not the authors. For this sample the table gives 1,800,000 or so distinct CDR3 sequences, of which around 42% were detected only once. 23% of the sample lies in the top ten.

Donors were about 36 systemically healthy Caucasian individuals from Russia aged roughly 6 to 95 years. Each donor gave roughly 9.5 milliliters of peripheral blood, collected into EDTA-treated Vacutainer tubes. Ficoll-Paque density-gradient centrifugation was used to isolate PBMCs, with at least 6.5 million per sample. Total RNA, at least 5 micrograms per sample, was extracted from PBMCs with Trizol reagent. For every donor, flow cytometry on a PBMC aliquot measured the percentage of naive CD45RAhigh/CD27high T cells. The CDR3 starts with the cysteine, ends with the phenylalanine, and has 16 residues. The DNA shown is the 48-base CDR3, in frame from base 1. The germline V gene provides CDR1 LGHNT and CDR2 FRNRAP. V lost 1 base and J lost 1 base, and the count of bases not matched to a germline gene is 2. Regarding this clonotype: The target of this receptor is not known. It has no much larger one-base neighbor in the sample; base qualities were not kept.

The chain joins TRBV12-5 to TRBJ1-1; TRBD1 matches 11 bases in the middle. This receptor was taken from a human donor in good health. Specimen: blood. Here the CDR3 is given as CASGLAGTGGNTEAFF. Here is the DNA: TGTGCTAGTGGTTTGGCCGGGACAGGGGGGAACACTGAAGCTTTCTTT.